One TCR beta chain is described in this entry. Germline-derived CDR1 and CDR2 are SGHNT and YYREEE (reference sequence). This CDR3 region has 15 residues. The V end lost 5 bases, the J end lost 6 bases, and 18 bases lay between the germline ends. TCRdb re-called the RT-PCR reads through MiXCR, storing one row per CDR3 protein. The sample records about 680,000 distinct CDR3 sequences, 11% to 15% being singletons. The receptor comes from a female donor in good health, serving as a healthy control. Specimen: memory CD4+ T cells from blood. The chain carries TRBV5-4 and TRBJ2-1, with D perhaps matching TRBD1 (8 bases). The CDR3 spells CASSLQGGLPNEQFF. In nucleotides, the CDR3 is TGTGCCAGCAGTTTACAGGGGGGACTACCCAATGAGCAGTTCTTC.